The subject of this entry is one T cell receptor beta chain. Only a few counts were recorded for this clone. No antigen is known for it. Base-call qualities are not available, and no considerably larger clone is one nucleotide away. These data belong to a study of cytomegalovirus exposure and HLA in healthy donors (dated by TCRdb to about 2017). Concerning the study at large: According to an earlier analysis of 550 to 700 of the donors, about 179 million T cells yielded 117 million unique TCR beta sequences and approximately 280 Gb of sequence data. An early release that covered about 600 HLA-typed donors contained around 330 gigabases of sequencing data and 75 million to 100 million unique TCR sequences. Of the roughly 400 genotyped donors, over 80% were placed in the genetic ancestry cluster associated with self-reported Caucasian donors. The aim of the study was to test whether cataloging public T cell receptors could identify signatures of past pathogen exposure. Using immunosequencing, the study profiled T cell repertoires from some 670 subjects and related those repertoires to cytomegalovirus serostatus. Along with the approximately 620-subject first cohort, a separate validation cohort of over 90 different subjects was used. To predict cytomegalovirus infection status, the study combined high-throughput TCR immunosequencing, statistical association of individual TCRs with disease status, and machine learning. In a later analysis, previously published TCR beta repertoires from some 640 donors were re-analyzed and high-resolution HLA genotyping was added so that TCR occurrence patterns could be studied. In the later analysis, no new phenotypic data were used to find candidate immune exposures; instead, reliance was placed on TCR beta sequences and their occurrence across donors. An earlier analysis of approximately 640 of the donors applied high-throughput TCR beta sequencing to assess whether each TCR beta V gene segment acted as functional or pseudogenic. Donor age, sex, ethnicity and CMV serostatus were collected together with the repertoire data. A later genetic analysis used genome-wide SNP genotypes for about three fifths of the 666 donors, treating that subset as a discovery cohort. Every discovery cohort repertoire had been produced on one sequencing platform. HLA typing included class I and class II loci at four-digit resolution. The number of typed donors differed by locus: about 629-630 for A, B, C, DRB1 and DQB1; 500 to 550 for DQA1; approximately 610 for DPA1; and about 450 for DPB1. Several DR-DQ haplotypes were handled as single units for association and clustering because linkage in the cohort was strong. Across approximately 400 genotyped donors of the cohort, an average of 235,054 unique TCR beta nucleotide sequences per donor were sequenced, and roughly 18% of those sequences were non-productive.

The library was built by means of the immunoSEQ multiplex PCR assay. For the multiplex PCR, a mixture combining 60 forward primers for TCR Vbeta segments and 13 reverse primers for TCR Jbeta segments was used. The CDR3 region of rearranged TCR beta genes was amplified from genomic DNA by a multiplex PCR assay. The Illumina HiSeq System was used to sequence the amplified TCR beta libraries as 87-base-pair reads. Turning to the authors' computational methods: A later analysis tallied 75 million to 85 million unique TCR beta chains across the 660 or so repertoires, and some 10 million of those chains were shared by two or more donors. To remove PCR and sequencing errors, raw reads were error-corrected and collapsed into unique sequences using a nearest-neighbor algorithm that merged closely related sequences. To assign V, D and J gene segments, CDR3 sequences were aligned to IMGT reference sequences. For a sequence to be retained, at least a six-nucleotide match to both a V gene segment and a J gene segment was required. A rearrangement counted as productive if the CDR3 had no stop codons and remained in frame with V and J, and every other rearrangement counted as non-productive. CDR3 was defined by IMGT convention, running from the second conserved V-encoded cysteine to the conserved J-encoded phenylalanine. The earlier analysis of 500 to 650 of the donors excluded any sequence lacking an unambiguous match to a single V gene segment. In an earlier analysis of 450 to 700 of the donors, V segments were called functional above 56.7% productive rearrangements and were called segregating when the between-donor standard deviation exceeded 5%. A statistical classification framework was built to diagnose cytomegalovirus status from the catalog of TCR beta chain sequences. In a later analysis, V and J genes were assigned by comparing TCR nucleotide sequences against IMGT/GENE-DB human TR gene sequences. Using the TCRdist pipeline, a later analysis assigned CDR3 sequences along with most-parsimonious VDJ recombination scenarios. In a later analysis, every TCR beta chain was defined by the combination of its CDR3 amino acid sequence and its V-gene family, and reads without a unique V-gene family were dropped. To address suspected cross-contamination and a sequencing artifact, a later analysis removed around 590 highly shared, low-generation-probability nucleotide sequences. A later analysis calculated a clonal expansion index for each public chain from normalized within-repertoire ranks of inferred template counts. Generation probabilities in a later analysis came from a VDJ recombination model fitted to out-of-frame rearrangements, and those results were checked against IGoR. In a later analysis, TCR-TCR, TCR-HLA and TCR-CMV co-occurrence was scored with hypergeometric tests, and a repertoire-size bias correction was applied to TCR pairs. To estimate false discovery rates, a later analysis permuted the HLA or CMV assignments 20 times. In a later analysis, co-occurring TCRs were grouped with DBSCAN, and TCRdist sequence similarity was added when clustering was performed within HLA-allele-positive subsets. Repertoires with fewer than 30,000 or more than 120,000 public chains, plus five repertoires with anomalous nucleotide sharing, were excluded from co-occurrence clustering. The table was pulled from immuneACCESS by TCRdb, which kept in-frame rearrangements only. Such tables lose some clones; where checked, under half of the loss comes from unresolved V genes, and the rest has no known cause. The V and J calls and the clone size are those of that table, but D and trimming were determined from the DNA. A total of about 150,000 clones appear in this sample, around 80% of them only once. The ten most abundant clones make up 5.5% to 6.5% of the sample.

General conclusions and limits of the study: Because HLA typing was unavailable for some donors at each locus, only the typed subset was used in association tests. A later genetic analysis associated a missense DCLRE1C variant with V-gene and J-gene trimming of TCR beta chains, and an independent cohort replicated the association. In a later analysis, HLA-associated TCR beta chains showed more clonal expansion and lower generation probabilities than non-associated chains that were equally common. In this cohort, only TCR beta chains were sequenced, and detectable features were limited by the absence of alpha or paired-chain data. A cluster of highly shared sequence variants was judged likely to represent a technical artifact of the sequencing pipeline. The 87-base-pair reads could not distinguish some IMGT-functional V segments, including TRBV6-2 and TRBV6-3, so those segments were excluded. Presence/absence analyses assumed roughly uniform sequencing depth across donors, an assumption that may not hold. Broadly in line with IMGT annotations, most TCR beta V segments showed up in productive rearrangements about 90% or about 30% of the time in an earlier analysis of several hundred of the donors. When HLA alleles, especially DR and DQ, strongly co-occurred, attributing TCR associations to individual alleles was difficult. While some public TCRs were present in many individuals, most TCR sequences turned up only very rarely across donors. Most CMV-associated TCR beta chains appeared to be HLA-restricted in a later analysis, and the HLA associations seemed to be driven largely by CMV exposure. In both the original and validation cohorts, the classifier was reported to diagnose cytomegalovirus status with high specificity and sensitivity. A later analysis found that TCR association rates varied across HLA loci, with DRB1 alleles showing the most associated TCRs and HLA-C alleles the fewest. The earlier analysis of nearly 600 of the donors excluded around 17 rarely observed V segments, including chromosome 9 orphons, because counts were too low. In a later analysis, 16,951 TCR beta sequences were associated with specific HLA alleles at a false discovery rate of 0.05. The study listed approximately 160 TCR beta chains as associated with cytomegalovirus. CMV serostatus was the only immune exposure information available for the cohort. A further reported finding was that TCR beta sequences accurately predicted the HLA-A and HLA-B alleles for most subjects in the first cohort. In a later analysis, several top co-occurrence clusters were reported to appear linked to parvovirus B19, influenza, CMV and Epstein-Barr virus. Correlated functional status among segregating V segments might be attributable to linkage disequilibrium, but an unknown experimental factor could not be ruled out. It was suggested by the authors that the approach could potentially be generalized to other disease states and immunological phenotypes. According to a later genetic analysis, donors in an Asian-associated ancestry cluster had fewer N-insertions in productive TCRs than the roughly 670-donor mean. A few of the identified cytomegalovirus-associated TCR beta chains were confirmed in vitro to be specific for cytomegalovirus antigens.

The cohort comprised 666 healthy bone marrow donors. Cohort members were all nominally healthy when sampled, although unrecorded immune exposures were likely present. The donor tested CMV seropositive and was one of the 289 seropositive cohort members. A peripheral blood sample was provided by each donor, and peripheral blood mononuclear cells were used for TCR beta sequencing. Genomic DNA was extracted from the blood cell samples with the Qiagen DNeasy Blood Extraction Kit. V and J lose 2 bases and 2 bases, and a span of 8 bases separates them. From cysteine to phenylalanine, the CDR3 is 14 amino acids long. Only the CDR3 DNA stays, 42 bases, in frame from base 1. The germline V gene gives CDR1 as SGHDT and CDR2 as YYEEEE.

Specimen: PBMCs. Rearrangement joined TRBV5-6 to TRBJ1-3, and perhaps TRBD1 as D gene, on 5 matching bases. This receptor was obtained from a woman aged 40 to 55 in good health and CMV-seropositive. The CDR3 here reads CASSFWGAGNTIYF. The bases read TGTGCCAGCAGCTTCTGGGGGGCTGGAAACACCATATATTTT.